What follows is one T cell receptor beta chain and its context. The entry originates in a study of blood T cell repertoires in COVID-19. Study at large: Spain, Italy and the United States supplied samples that represented acute and convalescent COVID-19.

The assay was immunoSEQ multiplex PCR, and TCRdb's table has in-frame clones only and misses some. Of about 100,000 clones in the sample, approximately 90% are singletons; the top ten hold around 2.1%. V shed 5 bases and J shed 2 bases, with 9 bases lying between them. CDR3 length equals 13 residues. This clonotype was obtained from a man aged 45-65 years with active COVID-19. The chain has TRBV12-3 or TRBV12-4 and TRBJ1-2; D may be TRBD1 (5 bases). The sample taken for sequencing was peripheral blood. CDR3: CASSPQENYGYTF. The CDR3 nucleotides read TGTGCCAGCAGTCCACAGGAGAACTATGGCTACACCTTC.